This TCR beta chain was found in a study of blood T cell repertoires in COVID-19. A single count supports this clone. From germline, CDR1 is MNHEY and CDR2 SMNVEV (reference sequence). CDR3 length: 13 amino acids. Trimming stripped 5 bases from V and 4 bases from J, with 11 bases between. Clones were read by immunoSEQ multiplex PCR, and TCRdb kept only the in-frame ones, dropping some. This table holds tens of thousands of clones, more than 75% found once. Sequencing was done on a sample of peripheral blood. The receptor was isolated from a man aged 65 to 85 with active or convalescent COVID-19. The V and J genes are TRBV27 and TRBJ1-2; D possibly corresponds to TRBD1 (6 bases). CDR3 sequence reads: CASSPQDSYGYTF. The CDR3 DNA reads TGTGCCAGCAGTCCACAGGACAGCTATGGCTACACCTTC.